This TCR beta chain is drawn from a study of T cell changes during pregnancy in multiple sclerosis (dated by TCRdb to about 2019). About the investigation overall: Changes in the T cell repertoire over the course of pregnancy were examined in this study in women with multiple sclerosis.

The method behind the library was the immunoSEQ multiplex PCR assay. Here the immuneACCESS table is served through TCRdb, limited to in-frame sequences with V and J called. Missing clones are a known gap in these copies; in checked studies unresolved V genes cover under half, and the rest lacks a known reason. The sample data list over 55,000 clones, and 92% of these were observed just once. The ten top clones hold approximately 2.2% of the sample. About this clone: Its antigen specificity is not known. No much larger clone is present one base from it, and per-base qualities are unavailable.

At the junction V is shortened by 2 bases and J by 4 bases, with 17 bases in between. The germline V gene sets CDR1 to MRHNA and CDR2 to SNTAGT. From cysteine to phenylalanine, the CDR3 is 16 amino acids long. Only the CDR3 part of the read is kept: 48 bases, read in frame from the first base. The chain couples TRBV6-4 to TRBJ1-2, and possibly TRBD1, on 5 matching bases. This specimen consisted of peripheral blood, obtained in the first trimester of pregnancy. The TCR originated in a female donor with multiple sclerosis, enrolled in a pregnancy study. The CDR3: CASSDGATVPPYGYTF. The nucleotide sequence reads TGTGCCAGCAGTGACGGGGCGACAGTCCCCCCCTATGGCTACACCTTC.